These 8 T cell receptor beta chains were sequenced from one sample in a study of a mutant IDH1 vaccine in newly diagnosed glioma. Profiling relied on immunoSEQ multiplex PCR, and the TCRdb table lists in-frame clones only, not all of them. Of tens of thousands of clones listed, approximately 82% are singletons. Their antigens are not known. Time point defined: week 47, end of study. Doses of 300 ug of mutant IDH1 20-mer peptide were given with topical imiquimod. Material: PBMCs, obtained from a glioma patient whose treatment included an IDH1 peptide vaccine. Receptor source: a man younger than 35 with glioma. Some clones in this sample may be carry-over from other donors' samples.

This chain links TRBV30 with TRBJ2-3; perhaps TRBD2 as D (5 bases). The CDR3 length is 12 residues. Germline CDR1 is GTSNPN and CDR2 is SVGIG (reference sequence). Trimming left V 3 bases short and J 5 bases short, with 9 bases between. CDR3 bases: TGTGCCTGGAGCCCTCGGGGAGATACGCAGTATTTT. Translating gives CAWSPRGDTQYF.

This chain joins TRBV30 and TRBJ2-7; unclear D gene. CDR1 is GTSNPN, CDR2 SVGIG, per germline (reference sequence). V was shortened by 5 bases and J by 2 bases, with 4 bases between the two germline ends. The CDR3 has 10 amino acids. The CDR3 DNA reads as TGTGCCTGGGGGGCCTACGAGCAGTACTTC. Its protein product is CAWGAYEQYF.

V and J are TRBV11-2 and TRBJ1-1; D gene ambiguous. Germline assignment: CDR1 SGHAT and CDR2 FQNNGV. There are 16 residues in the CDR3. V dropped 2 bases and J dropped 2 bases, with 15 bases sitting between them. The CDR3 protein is CASSLSRGQTNTEAFF. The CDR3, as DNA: TGTGCCAGCAGCTTAAGTCGCGGTCAGACCAACACTGAAGCTTTCTTT.

CDR3 loop: CASSRTGNSNQPQHF. CDR3 DNA sequence: TGTGCCAGCAGCCGGACAGGGAATAGCAATCAGCCCCAGCATTTT. The chain combines TRBV6-1 with TRBJ1-5, with 8 bases lining up with TRBD1. V shed 6 bases, J shed 0 bases, and the junction held 4 bases outside the gene matches. The CDR3 is 15 residues long. Germline V gene sequence: CDR1 MNHNS, CDR2 SASEGT.

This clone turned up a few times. The CDR3 spells CASSEGVRYEQYF. As DNA, the CDR3 is TGTGCCAGCAGTGAAGGGGTTCGGTACGAGCAGTACTTC. The chain combines TRBV6-1 with TRBJ2-7; D call uncertain. V shed 1 base and J shed 4 bases, with 8 bases lying between them. This CDR3 region has 13 residues. In germline, CDR1 is MNHNS, CDR2 SASEGT.

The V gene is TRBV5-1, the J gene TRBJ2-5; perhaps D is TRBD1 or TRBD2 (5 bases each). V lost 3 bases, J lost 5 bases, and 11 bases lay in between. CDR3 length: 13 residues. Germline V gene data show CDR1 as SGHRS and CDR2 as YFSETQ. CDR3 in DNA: TGCGCCAGCAGCTCCTCCGGGGCTGAGACCCAGTACTTC. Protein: CASSSSGAETQYF.

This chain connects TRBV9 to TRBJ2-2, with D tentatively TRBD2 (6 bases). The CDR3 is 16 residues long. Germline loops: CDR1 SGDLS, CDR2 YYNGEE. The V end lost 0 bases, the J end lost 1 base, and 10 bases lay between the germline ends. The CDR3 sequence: CASSVEAGLNTGELFF. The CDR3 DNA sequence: TGTGCCAGCAGCGTAGAAGCGGGTTTGAACACCGGGGAGCTGTTTTTT. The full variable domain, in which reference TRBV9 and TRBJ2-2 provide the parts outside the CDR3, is DSGVTQTPKHLITATGQRVTLRCSPRSGDLSVYWYQQSLDQGLQFLIQYYNGEERAKGNILERFSAQQFPDLHSELNLSSLELGDSALYFCASSVEAGLNTGELFFGEGSRLTVL.

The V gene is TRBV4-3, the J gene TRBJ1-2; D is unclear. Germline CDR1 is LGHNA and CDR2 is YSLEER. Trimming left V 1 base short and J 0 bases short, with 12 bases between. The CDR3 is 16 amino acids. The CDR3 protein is CASSQVYDRANYGYTF. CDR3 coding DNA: TGCGCCAGCAGCCAAGTTTACGACCGAGCTAACTATGGCTACACCTTC.